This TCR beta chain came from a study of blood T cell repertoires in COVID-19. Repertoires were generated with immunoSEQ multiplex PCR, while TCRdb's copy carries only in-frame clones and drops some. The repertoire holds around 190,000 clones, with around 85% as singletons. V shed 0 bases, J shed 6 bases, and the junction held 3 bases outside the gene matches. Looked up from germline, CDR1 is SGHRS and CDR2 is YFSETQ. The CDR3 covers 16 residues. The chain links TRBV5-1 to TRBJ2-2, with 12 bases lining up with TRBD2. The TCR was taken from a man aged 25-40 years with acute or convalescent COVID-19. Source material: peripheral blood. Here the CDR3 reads CASSLGGLAGPGELFF. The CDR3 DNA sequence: TGCGCCAGCAGCTTGGGAGGACTAGCGGGACCCGGGGAGCTGTTTTTT.